These T cell receptor beta chains were read from a single sample in a study of cytomegalovirus exposure and HLA in healthy donors. Profiled with immunoSEQ multiplex PCR; TCRdb holds only in-frame clones, not every one. The repertoire has approximately 93,000 clones, about two thirds of them found once; the top ten carry approximately 5.8%. The sequenced sample was PBMCs. These receptors were taken from a boy aged 10-17 years in good health and CMV-seropositive. Each CDR3 is given with its conserved first and last residue. Each record gives: V gene, J gene, clone size, D gene, CDR3 DNA, CDR3 protein. D genes are given only for firm matches. Some rows mark clone size as missing; the rest say once, few, many or name a class of expanded clone.

TRBV30	TRBJ2-3	.	TRBD1	TGTGCCTGGAGTGTCGGGGACAGGGTAATCACAGATACGCAGTATTTT	CAWSVGDRVITDTQYF
TRBV4-1	TRBJ2-1	.	TRBD1	TGCGCCAGCAGCCAAGAAATCCCAGGGGGAAGATACAATGAGCAGTTCTTC	CASSQEIPGGRYNEQFF
TRBV7-7	TRBJ2-7	few	.	TGTGCCAGCAGCTTAGGCGGGGTTTCCTACGAGCAGTACTTC	CASSLGGVSYEQYF
TRBV5-4	TRBJ2-5	.	TRBD1	TGTGCCAGCAGCACCGGGACAGGCCTCAAAGAGACCCAGTACTTC	CASSTGTGLKETQYF
TRBV13	TRBJ2-7	.	.	TGTGCCAGCAGCTCTCCACTGAAACAGGGATCCTACGAGCAGTACTTC	CASSSPLKQGSYEQYF
TRBV7-8	TRBJ1-2	.	.	TGTGCCAGCAGCTTCGAGGTTACACATGGCTACACCTTC	CASSFEVTHGYTF
TRBV19	TRBJ2-7	.	TRBD2	TGTGCCAGCTTAAGACTAGCAGGCCCCTACGAGCAGTACTTC	CASLRLAGPYEQYF
TRBV9	TRBJ2-7	.	TRBD1	TGTGCCAGCAGCGTAGGGGACAGTTCCTACGAGCAGTACTTC	CASSVGDSSYEQYF
TRBV18	TRBJ1-5	.	.	TGTGCCAGCTCACCTCAGGGAAATCAGCCCCAGCATTTT	CASSPQGNQPQHF
TRBV5-4	TRBJ1-2	few	TRBD1	TGTGCCAGCAGCCTCGACAGGGAGAACTATGGCTACACCTTC	CASSLDRENYGYTF
TRBV5-1	TRBJ1-1	.	TRBD1	TGCGCCAGCAGCGTGAGCTCCGGGACAGGGGGGACTGAAGCTTTCTTT	CASSVSSGTGGTEAFF
TRBV27	TRBJ2-7	.	.	TGTGCCAGCAGTTTACCTGGACAGTTTATCTGGGGGCAGTACTTC	CASSLPGQFIWGQYF
TRBV7-6	TRBJ2-7	.	TRBD1	TGTGCCAGCAGCTCACAGGGGGCAAGCTCCTACGAGCAGTACTTC	CASSSQGASSYEQYF
TRBV7-9	TRBJ1-3	once	.	TGTGCCAGCAGCTTAACGAGTTCGGGGGGAAACACCATATATTTT	CASSLTSSGGNTIYF
TRBV29-1	TRBJ1-3	.	.	TGCAGCGCGAGGGAGGGAAACACCATATATTTT	CSAREGNTIYF
TRBV5-1	TRBJ2-2	.	TRBD1	TGCGCCAGCAGCTTAAGGCCCCGGGACAGGGTGGACTCCGGGGAGCTGTTTTTT	CASSLRPRDRVDSGELFF
TRBV10-3	TRBJ2-7	.	TRBD1	TGTGCCATCAGCTCCGACAGGGAACTCGGTTACGAGCAGTACTTC	CAISSDRELGYEQYF
TRBV5-1	TRBJ2-7	.	.	TGCGCCAGCAGCATGGACAGCTCCTACGAGCAGTACTTC	CASSMDSSYEQYF
TRBV7-9	TRBJ1-5	few	TRBD1	TGTGCCAGCAGCTTAGCAGGGGGCAGTAATCAGCCCCAGCATTTT	CASSLAGGSNQPQHF
TRBV15	TRBJ1-2	.	.	TGTGCCACCAGCAGAGAGGGGGGCTATGGCTACACCTTC	CATSREGGYGYTF
TRBV7-2	TRBJ2-5	.	TRBD2	TGTGCCAGCAGCTTTAAGGTTGGGGGGAGGGGAAGAGAGACCCAGTACTTC	CASSFKVGGRGRETQYF
TRBV5-1	TRBJ2-3	.	TRBD2	TGCGCCAGCAGCGCCGGGACTAGCGGGCCCACAGATACGCAGTATTTT	CASSAGTSGPTDTQYF
TRBV5-4	TRBJ2-5	few	.	TGTGCCAGCAGCTCGGACTTGGAAGAGACCCAGTACTTC	CASSSDLEETQYF